This T cell receptor (beta chain) was sequenced in a study of breast tumors, draining lymph nodes, adjacent tissues. Breast cancer patients provided tissue from their axillary draining lymph nodes. Each CDR3 protein gets one entry after TCRdb re-called the multiplex PCR reads with MiXCR. This table has fewer than 140,000 distinct CDR3 sequences, 30% appearing once. The study's findings and limits: The data were judged consistent with most tumor T cells coming from lymph node and expanding in tumor. Data only fit, rather than demonstrated, lymph node origin of most tumor T cells. Tumor repertoires ranked between lymph nodes and nontumor tissue in diversity, with V and J gene preferences. Compared with basal-like, luminal-like tumors shared significantly more repertoire with nontumor tissue.

This clonotype was seen at least ten times. Its antigen is as yet unknown. The sample comprised axillary lymph node tissue. The receptor was isolated from a female donor with breast cancer. Some clones in this sample may be carry-over from other donors' samples.

CDR3 sequence: CATGQSSYNEQFF. The CDR3 nucleotides are TGTGCCACCGGACAGAGCTCCTACAATGAGCAGTTCTTC. The chain couples TRBV15 to TRBJ2-1, with D maybe TRBD1 (6 bases). The CDR3 is made up of 13 amino acids. Between the trimmed V and J ends, which lost 8 bases and 0 bases, there was a span of 8 bases. The germline V gene encodes CDR1 LNHNV and CDR2 YYDKDF (reference sequence).